The clone carrying this T cell receptor beta chain is medium-sized in the sample. The antigen is not known. Only in-frame clones appear in the TCRdb table, and some are missing; sequencing was by immunoSEQ multiplex PCR. The sample includes some 15,000 clones, roughly 60% of them seen just once. These data originate in a study of CD4+ T cells in melanoma. Study-wide findings and caveats: CD8+ T cell, macrophage and B cell function reportedly correlated with neoantigen-specific CD4+ T cells. Reportedly, melanoma neoantigen-specific CD4+ T cells showed varied differentiation states.

This CDR3 spans 16 amino acids. Germline CDR1 reads SGHAT; CDR2 reads FQNNGV. Trimming took off 1 base at V and 1 base at J, with 13 bases between the two ends. J is TRBJ1-1 and V is TRBV11-2; the D is unclear. This sequence originates from a human donor with melanoma. The sequenced sample was cells from a culture (not recorded whether cultured in vitro). The CDR3 sequence is CASSLVMGIKNTEAFF. CDR3 in DNA: TGTGCCAGCAGCTTAGTGATGGGAATTAAGAACACTGAAGCTTTCTTT.